The clone carrying this T cell receptor beta chain was seen many times. As yet, its antigen is unknown. TCR beta VDJ and CDR3 profiles were obtained from a genomic DNA template. TCRdb itself ran the reads through MiXCR, one entry per CDR3 protein. In the table there are 250,000 to 350,000 distinct CDR3 sequences, 45% to 65% of which are singletons. CDR3 length: 15 amino acids. CDR1 and CDR2 from the germline V gene are LNHDA and SQIVND (reference sequence). V lost 7 bases, J lost 4 bases, and 14 bases lay in between. Patients chosen for sequencing had CD8+CD57+ cells that had expanded, as shown by flow cytometry. Patients had undergone no therapy by the time their blood was sampled. The data stem from a study of CD8+CD57+ T cells in acquired aplastic anemia. Study as a whole: Mean yield of DNA from sorted CD4+ and CD8+ cells was 3 to 3.5 ug.

Broader study findings: Twenty-nine shared CD8+ CDR3s appeared highly expressed within patients' immunodominant clones.

The source material was sorted CD4+, CD8+, or CD8+CD57+ T cells (not recorded which) from PBMCs. This TCR derives from a human donor with aplastic anemia. This chain links TRBV19 with TRBJ1-6; D is ambiguous. The CDR3 spells CASTTQDGYNSPLHF. The CDR3 bases are TGTGCCAGTACCACCCAGGATGGGTATAATTCACCCCTCCACTTT.